Each of the 21 T cell receptor beta chains below was sequenced from the same sample in a study of shared clonotypes between healthy human individuals. TCRdb keeps only in-frame clones here, not all; method: immunoSEQ multiplex PCR. The sample consists of millions of clones, 90% to 95% of them appearing once. The specimen was naive CD4+ T cells sorted from blood. Subset specified: CD45RA+ positively selected. These receptors all come from a man between 18 and 29 years old in good health.

The CDR3, as DNA: TGTGCCAGCAGCCTCAGAGGAGGGGGGATGACTAATTCACCCCTCCACTTT. Amino acid sequence: CASSLRGGGMTNSPLHF. The genes are TRBV13 and TRBJ1-6, with D possibly being TRBD1 (6 bases). CDR3 length: 17 residues. Per the germline V gene, CDR1 is PRHDT and CDR2 is FYEKMQ (reference sequence). The ends were cut back, 5 bases at V and 6 bases at J, with 20 bases in the middle.

The gene calls are TRBV27 and TRBJ1-5; no definite D call. This CDR3 has 13 amino acids. Germline CDR1 MNHEY, CDR2 SMNVEV (reference sequence). V was clipped by 4 bases and J by 0 bases, with 4 bases between them. CDR3 residues: CASSSYSNQPQHF. As DNA, the CDR3 is TGTGCCAGCAGTTCGTATAGCAATCAGCCCCAGCATTTT.

V usage is TRBV19 and J usage is TRBJ1-2; TRBD1 matches 12 bases. V was pared by 5 bases and J by 4 bases, with 11 bases of the junction left unmatched. This CDR3 spans 17 amino acids. Germline V gene sequence: CDR1 LNHDA, CDR2 SQIVND (reference sequence). The CDR3 bases are TGTGCCAGTAGTCCCGACAGGGGACAGGGGGCGTCCTATGGCTACACCTTC. Amino acids: CASSPDRGQGASYGYTF.

The chain is built from TRBV10-3 and TRBJ1-3; D not resolved. Per the germline V gene, CDR1 is ENHRY and CDR2 is SYGVKD. The CDR3 spans 15 residues. Trimming took off 1 base at V and 2 bases at J, with 9 bases between the two ends. CDR3 sequence: CAISEFSTAGNTIYF. The CDR3, as DNA: TGTGCCATCAGTGAGTTCAGTACAGCTGGAAACACCATATATTTT.

The count of this clone is one. CDR3 in amino acids: CASRTSGGPTYEQYF. The CDR3 coding sequence is TGTGCCAGCAGGACTAGCGGGGGTCCCACCTACGAGCAGTACTTC. V is TRBV2 and J is TRBJ2-7, with 12 bases lining up with TRBD2. The germline gives CDR1 SNHLY, CDR2 FYNNEI. V was pared by 6 bases and J by 2 bases, with 5 bases of the junction left unmatched. The CDR3 covers 15 residues.

This rearrangement joins TRBV28 to TRBJ1-2; perhaps TRBD1 as D (5 bases). The ends were cut back, 4 bases at V and 8 bases at J, with 17 bases in the middle. Per the germline V gene, CDR1 is MDHEN and CDR2 is SYDVKM. This CDR3 is 14 amino acids long. The CDR3, as DNA: TGTGCCAGCAGTTCTGCAGGGCCCGTTGTGGGCTACACCTTC. Protein: CASSSAGPVVGYTF.

With respect to this clone: The junction departs from the called germline gene at one end, perhaps through a read error. The chain joins TRBV10-3 to TRBJ1-1; D gene ambiguous. CDR1 and CDR2 (germline): ENHRY, SYGVKD. This CDR3 contains 14 residues. The CDR3 DNA sequence: TGTGCCAGCAGTACCCGGGCGGGTAACACTGAAGCTTTCTTT. The encoded protein is CASSTRAGNTEAFF.

The V call is TRBV11-2, the J call TRBJ1-1; D remains unclear. The V gene's germline CDR1 is SGHAT and CDR2 FQNNGV. This CDR3 has 12 amino acids. Trimming removed 7 bases from V and 7 bases from J, with 13 bases in between. CDR3 DNA sequence: TGTGCCAGCACCGGATGGTTGGGTGAAGCTTTCTTT. Residues: CASTGWLGEAFF.

This chain links TRBV11-2 with TRBJ1-1; D not resolved. V lost 4 bases to trimming and J lost 2 bases, with 11 bases between them. CDR1 is SGHAT, CDR2 FQNNGV, per germline. CDR3 size: 14 residues. The CDR3 spells CASSSGLSNTEAFF. CDR3 coding DNA: TGTGCCAGCAGCTCTGGACTCTCTAACACTGAAGCTTTCTTT.

The rearrangement uses TRBV7-9 and TRBJ1-3; D unresolved. The V gene's germline CDR1 is SEHNR and CDR2 FQNEAQ (reference sequence). The CDR3 consists of 11 residues. The ends were cut back, 4 bases at V and 8 bases at J, with 6 bases in the middle. This CDR3 reads CASSWRDTIYF. The CDR3 DNA reads TGTGCCAGCAGCTGGAGGGACACCATATATTTT.

This clone occurred once. The chain combines TRBV10-3 with TRBJ2-7; 10 positions match TRBD2. Trimming removed 6 bases from V and 0 bases from J; junction bases left unmatched: 8. Germline-derived CDR1 and CDR2 are ENHRY and SYGVKD. The CDR3 sequence is 16 residues long. The CDR3 DNA reads TGTGCCATCAGCCCGGGGGCTAGCGGGAGCTCCTACGAGCAGTACTTC. Its protein product is CAISPGASGSSYEQYF.

CDR3 amino acids: CAISEPAGATNEKLFF. The CDR3 nucleotides are TGTGCCATCAGTGAACCCGCAGGCGCAACTAATGAAAAACTGTTTTTT. The J gene is TRBJ1-4, the V gene TRBV10-3, with D unresolved. Trimming stripped 3 bases from V and 0 bases from J, with 11 bases between. This CDR3 comprises 16 residues. Per the germline V gene, CDR1 is ENHRY and CDR2 is SYGVKD.

The chain recombines TRBV27 with TRBJ1-6, with 7 bases fitting TRBD1. V gave up 4 bases and J gave up 9 bases; unmatched junction bases: 9. Looked up from germline, CDR1 is MNHEY and CDR2 is SMNVEV (reference sequence). The CDR3 loop spans 15 amino acids. The CDR3 here is CASSSGTGVGSPLHF. The DNA for the CDR3 is TGTGCCAGCAGTTCGGGAACAGGGGTGGGTTCACCCCTCCACTTT.

The gene calls are TRBV18 and TRBJ2-7; the D gene could be TRBD1 or TRBD2 (6 bases each). CDR3 size: 14 residues. CDR1 is KGHSH and CDR2 is LQKENI in the germline V gene. Trimming took off 2 bases at V and 6 bases at J, with 14 bases between the two ends. The CDR3 protein is CASSPEPQGGEQYF. CDR3 DNA: TGTGCCAGCTCACCAGAGCCACAGGGAGGCGAGCAGTACTTC.

A single count supports this clone. The chain joins TRBV30 to TRBJ2-7; tentatively, D is TRBD1 (6 bases). CDR3 length equals 14 residues. CDR1 and CDR2 (germline): GTSNPN, SVGIG (reference sequence). V shed 3 bases and J shed 0 bases, with 12 bases lying between them. The CDR3: CAWRSGTYSYEQYF. For the CDR3, the DNA is TGTGCCTGGAGAAGTGGGACATACTCCTACGAGCAGTACTTC.

The V call is TRBV4-1, the J call TRBJ2-3, with TRBD2 matching 7 bases. Germline V gives CDR1 MGHRA, CDR2 YSYEKL. The CDR3 runs to 15 residues. Trimming took 1 base from V and 0 from J; bases not matched to a gene: 1. The CDR3, as DNA: TGCGCCAGCAGCCAAGGAGCGGGGAGCACAGATACGCAGTATTTT. Translating gives CASSQGAGSTDTQYF.

This clone has a handful of counts. Other DNA variants within this sample encode the same CDR3. This chain connects TRBV6-5 to TRBJ1-4; possible D gene TRBD1, 5 bases. This CDR3 contains 14 residues. The V end was cut by 0 bases, the J end by 5 bases, with 7 bases between. Germline CDR1 and CDR2: MNHEY and SVGAGI. CDR3 nucleotide sequence: TGTGCCAGCAGTTACTCGGGGGGGAATGAAAAACTGTTTTTT. It encodes CASSYSGGNEKLFF.

The chain has TRBV6-6 and TRBJ2-7; 7 nucleotides line up with TRBD1. The V and J ends lost 6 bases and 4 bases, in that order; junction bases with no gene match: 0. The CDR3 sequence is 11 residues long. CDR1 and CDR2 from the germline V gene are MNHNY and SVGAGI (reference sequence). DNA of the CDR3: TGTGCCAGCAGGGGACAGTACGAGCAGTACTTC. Translated, it gives CASRGQYEQYF.

Comment on this clone: The sample has other DNA sequences that encode this CDR3 too. The V call is TRBV18, the J call TRBJ1-1; D gene unclear. Between the trimmed V and J ends, which lost 3 bases and 1 base, there was a span of 6 bases. The germline V gene encodes CDR1 KGHSH and CDR2 LQKENI. CDR3 length equals 13 residues. The CDR3 reads CASSPLENTEAFF. The DNA of the CDR3 is TGTGCCAGCTCACCCCTCGAGAACACTGAAGCTTTCTTT.

The rearrangement uses TRBV7-2 and TRBJ2-5; TRBD1 matches 9 bases. This CDR3 has 14 amino acids. Germline V gives CDR1 SGHTA, CDR2 FQGNSA. The J segment lost 5 bases and the V segment lost 1 base, leaving 2 bases of the junction unmatched. This CDR3 reads CASSLDDRGETQYF. CDR3 in DNA: TGTGCCAGCAGCTTAGATGACAGGGGGGAGACCCAGTACTTC.

This sequence joins TRBV6-1 and TRBJ1-2; weak D call: TRBD1 (5 bases). V gave up 4 bases and J gave up 7 bases, with 13 bases separating them. From germline, CDR1 is MNHNS and CDR2 SASEGT. This CDR3 contains 13 residues. This chain's CDR3 is CASSVGTETGYTF. DNA of the CDR3: TGTGCCAGCAGTGTGGGGACGGAGACTGGCTACACCTTC.